This entry features one TCR beta chain sequence. Its target is unknown. The sample is drawn from a study of T cells in Graves' hyperthyroidism and ophthalmopathy. Broader study findings: Model predictions of ophthalmopathy came a median approximately 6 months before onset.

The source material, RNA transcripts, was used to amplify TCR beta CDR3 regions. When the TCR CDR3 underwent first-round RT-PCR, the HTBI primer set was used. TCRdb used MiXCR to reprocess the multiplex PCR reads, holding one entry per CDR3 protein. Among 530,000 or so distinct CDR3 sequences listed, just over 45% were seen once. If no ophthalmopathy progression occurred within 18 months, Graves' hyperthyroidism was stable. Lactation, pregnancy, other autoimmune disease or uncontrolled infection excluded patients. In making diagnoses, clinical symptoms, serum thyroxine and TRAb, thyroid ultrasound and orbital computed tomography were all used. V was trimmed by 4 bases and J by 6 bases, leaving 12 bases between them. The CDR3 consists of 13 residues. Per the germline V gene, CDR1 is SQVTM and CDR2 is ANQGSEA.

Sequencing input: peripheral blood or thyroid tissue (not recorded which). This TCR came from a woman between 18 and 29 years old with Graves' hyperthyroidism. The chain employs TRBV29-1 and TRBJ1-4, with no clear D. CDR3 region: CSVGPGGDEKLFF. DNA of the CDR3: TGCAGCGTTGGCCCGGGAGGTGATGAAAAACTGTTTTTT.